These T cell receptor beta chains were read from a single sample in a study of OX40 agonist ivuxolimab in advanced cancers. TCRdb's table, derived via immunoSEQ multiplex PCR, lists solely in-frame clones and lacks some. The data contain approximately 35,000 clones, about 81% of them singletons. Specimen: CD4+ or CD8+ T cells sorted from blood, collected in a trial of the OX40 agonist ivuxolimab. All receptors derive from an adult with an advanced solid tumor such as melanoma, head and neck, liver or kidney cancer. Both conserved end residues are part of each CDR3. D genes are given only for firm matches. Some rows mark clone size as missing; the rest say once, few, many or name a class of expanded clone.

d_gene: NA; abundance: once; j_gene: TRBJ2-3; v_gene: TRBV29-1; CDR3nt: TGCAGCGTCCGAACTAGTTCGGCAGATACGCAGTATTTT; CDR3aa: CSVRTSSADTQYF
d_gene: TRBD2; abundance: NA; j_gene: TRBJ2-1; v_gene: TRBV11-2; CDR3nt: TGTGCCAGCAGCGAAAGCGGGAGAGGTCCGGATGAGCAGTTCTTC; CDR3aa: CASSESGRGPDEQFF
d_gene: NA; abundance: NA; j_gene: TRBJ2-6; v_gene: TRBV6-6; CDR3nt: TGTGCCAGCTTCCCCCAGGCGACGGGGGCCAACGTCCTGACTTTC; CDR3aa: CASFPQATGANVLTF
d_gene: NA; abundance: NA; j_gene: TRBJ1-5; v_gene: TRBV10-3; CDR3nt: TGTGCCGCCTCCCCCGGAGATGGCAATCAGCCCCAGCATTTT; CDR3aa: CAASPGDGNQPQHF
d_gene: NA; abundance: NA; j_gene: TRBJ1-3; v_gene: TRBV2; CDR3nt: TGTGCCAGCCAGGGAGGTGGAAACACCATATATTTT; CDR3aa: CASQGGGNTIYF
d_gene: NA; abundance: NA; j_gene: TRBJ1-1; v_gene: TRBV18; CDR3nt: TGTGCCAGCTCACCCTTCAAGGAAAACACTGAAGCTTTCTTT; CDR3aa: CASSPFKENTEAFF
d_gene: TRBD1; abundance: NA; j_gene: TRBJ2-5; v_gene: TRBV5-1; CDR3nt: TGCGCCAGCAGCTTGACCGGGACAGGGGGCGGCCCGACCCAGTACTTC; CDR3aa: CASSLTGTGGGPTQYF
d_gene: NA; abundance: NA; j_gene: TRBJ1-1; v_gene: TRBV19; CDR3nt: TGTGCCAGTAGTAGCGCACTATCAACCACTGAAGCTTTCTTT; CDR3aa: CASSSALSTTEAFF
d_gene: NA; abundance: NA; j_gene: TRBJ1-1; v_gene: TRBV28; CDR3nt: TGTGCCAGCAGGACACCCCGGGGGGGGGACACTGAAGCTTTCTTT; CDR3aa: CASRTPRGGDTEAFF
d_gene: TRBD2; abundance: few; j_gene: TRBJ2-3; v_gene: TRBV11-2; CDR3nt: TGTGCCAGCAGCTTGGGACTAGCGGCCCTCACAGATACGCAGTATTTT; CDR3aa: CASSLGLAALTDTQYF
d_gene: NA; abundance: medium-sized; j_gene: TRBJ2-1; v_gene: TRBV6-5; CDR3nt: TGTGCCAGCAGCCGGCGAGAGTACAATGAGCAGTTCTTC; CDR3aa: CASSRREYNEQFF
d_gene: TRBD2; abundance: once; j_gene: TRBJ2-1; v_gene: TRBV29-1; CDR3nt: TGCAGCGTTGCCCCCTCTAGCGGGATGGGTAATGAGCAGTTCTTC; CDR3aa: CSVAPSSGMGNEQFF
d_gene: TRBD1; abundance: NA; j_gene: TRBJ2-5; v_gene: TRBV7-9; CDR3nt: TGTGCCAGCAGCCAAGGGGACAGGGGGAGATCCGGGACCCAGTACTTC; CDR3aa: CASSQGDRGRSGTQYF
d_gene: TRBD1; abundance: NA; j_gene: TRBJ1-2; v_gene: TRBV6-5; CDR3nt: TGTGCCAGTGACAGGGATCCCTATGGCTACACCTTC; CDR3aa: CASDRDPYGYTF
d_gene: TRBD1; abundance: NA; j_gene: TRBJ2-3; v_gene: TRBV5-1; CDR3nt: TGCGCCAGCAGCTCGCGACCGGACAGGGACGATACGCAGTATTTT; CDR3aa: CASSSRPDRDDTQYF
d_gene: TRBD2; abundance: NA; j_gene: TRBJ2-7; v_gene: TRBV6-1; CDR3nt: TGTGCCAGCAGTGAAAGGGCTAGCGGGAGCCGTTACGAGCAGTACTTC; CDR3aa: CASSERASGSRYEQYF
d_gene: NA; abundance: once; j_gene: TRBJ2-2; v_gene: TRBV2; CDR3nt: TGTGCCAGCAGTGTTCAGTCAGCAGGCACCGGGGAGCTGTTTTTT; CDR3aa: CASSVQSAGTGELFF
d_gene: NA; abundance: NA; j_gene: TRBJ1-1; v_gene: TRBV7-2; CDR3nt: TGTGCCAGCAGCTTAGCGATCGCCAGGGCCATGAACACTGAAGCTTTCTTT; CDR3aa: CASSLAIARAMNTEAFF
d_gene: NA; abundance: NA; j_gene: TRBJ2-7; v_gene: TRBV6-1; CDR3nt: TGTGCCAGCAGGGCCATCTACGAGCAGTACTTC; CDR3aa: CASRAIYEQYF
d_gene: NA; abundance: NA; j_gene: TRBJ2-5; v_gene: TRBV6-1; CDR3nt: TGTGCCAGCAGTGTTCTACTCGACAGGCGAGAGACCCAGTACTTC; CDR3aa: CASSVLLDRRETQYF
d_gene: TRBD2; abundance: NA; j_gene: TRBJ2-1; v_gene: TRBV5-1; CDR3nt: TGCGCCAGCAGCCGACTAGCGTCTACCTACAATGAGCAGTTCTTC; CDR3aa: CASSRLASTYNEQFF
d_gene: TRBD1; abundance: NA; j_gene: TRBJ2-1; v_gene: TRBV5-6; CDR3nt: TGTGCCAGCAGCTTGCTGGACAGGGGGATCTCTGAGCAGTTCTTC; CDR3aa: CASSLLDRGISEQFF
d_gene: NA; abundance: NA; j_gene: TRBJ2-3; v_gene: TRBV11-3; CDR3nt: TGTGCCAGCAGCTTCAATCCGGGGGGCACAGATACGCAGTATTTT; CDR3aa: CASSFNPGGTDTQYF
d_gene: TRBD2; abundance: NA; j_gene: TRBJ2-1; v_gene: TRBV19; CDR3nt: TGTGCCAGTAGTATAGATAGCGGGAACCCCTACAATGAGCAGTTCTTC; CDR3aa: CASSIDSGNPYNEQFF
d_gene: NA; abundance: NA; j_gene: TRBJ1-5; v_gene: TRBV6-1; CDR3nt: TGTGCCAGCAGCGGACAGTTTGGTAATCAGCCCCAGCATTTT; CDR3aa: CASSGQFGNQPQHF
d_gene: NA; abundance: NA; j_gene: TRBJ1-1; v_gene: TRBV13; CDR3nt: TGTGCCAGCAGCTTAGGCCAGGGACTCTCCGAAGCTTTCTTT; CDR3aa: CASSLGQGLSEAFF
d_gene: NA; abundance: NA; j_gene: TRBJ2-3; v_gene: TRBV5-1; CDR3nt: TGCGCCAGCAGCTTGGCGGGGGGCACAGATACGCAGTATTTT; CDR3aa: CASSLAGGTDTQYF
d_gene: NA; abundance: NA; j_gene: TRBJ2-3; v_gene: TRBV7-6; CDR3nt: TGTGCCAGCAGCTTAGTAGGCGGGGAGAGAACGGCAGATACGCAGTATTTT; CDR3aa: CASSLVGGERTADTQYF
d_gene: NA; abundance: NA; j_gene: TRBJ1-5; v_gene: TRBV28; CDR3nt: TGTGCCAGCAGTTTACGACACGGCTTCAATCAGCCCCAGCATTTT; CDR3aa: CASSLRHGFNQPQHF
d_gene: NA; abundance: once; j_gene: TRBJ2-2; v_gene: TRBV7-6; CDR3nt: TGTGCCAGCAGCTCAGGAAGCAGATTCACCGGGGAGCTGTTTTTT; CDR3aa: CASSSGSRFTGELFF
d_gene: NA; abundance: NA; j_gene: TRBJ2-1; v_gene: TRBV7-6; CDR3nt: TGTGCCAGCAGCACCCGGACTGGGAGTGGGAATGAGCAGTTCTTC; CDR3aa: CASSTRTGSGNEQFF
d_gene: TRBD2; abundance: NA; j_gene: TRBJ2-3; v_gene: TRBV7-2; CDR3nt: TGTGCCAGCAGCTCGGGGGGAGGTGGGTGGAGCACAGATACGCAGTATTTT; CDR3aa: CASSSGGGGWSTDTQYF
d_gene: NA; abundance: NA; j_gene: TRBJ2-7; v_gene: TRBV27; CDR3nt: TGTGCCAGCAGAGATCGACCCCGCTCCTACGAGCAGTACTTC; CDR3aa: CASRDRPRSYEQYF
d_gene: TRBD1; abundance: once; j_gene: TRBJ2-7; v_gene: TRBV4-2; CDR3nt: TGTGCCAGCAGCCAAGCCGGGACAGGAGACGAGCAGTACTTC; CDR3aa: CASSQAGTGDEQYF
d_gene: NA; abundance: NA; j_gene: TRBJ2-1; v_gene: TRBV5-1; CDR3nt: TGCGCCAGCAGCTCCGGGACCACTTACAATGAGCAGTTCTTC; CDR3aa: CASSSGTTYNEQFF
d_gene: NA; abundance: NA; j_gene: TRBJ1-1; v_gene: TRBV28; CDR3nt: TGTGCCAGCAGTCCCCGAGAGACACGGGCTTTCTTT; CDR3aa: CASSPRETRAFF
d_gene: TRBD2; abundance: NA; j_gene: TRBJ2-7; v_gene: TRBV6-1; CDR3nt: TGTGCCAGCAGTGAAGTAGCGGGAGTTAGCGAGCAGTACTTC; CDR3aa: CASSEVAGVSEQYF
d_gene: NA; abundance: NA; j_gene: TRBJ2-3; v_gene: TRBV15; CDR3nt: TGTGCCACCAGCAGAATGCCTACAGATACGCAGTATTTT; CDR3aa: CATSRMPTDTQYF
d_gene: NA; abundance: NA; j_gene: TRBJ2-3; v_gene: TRBV5-6; CDR3nt: TGTGCCAGCAGTCGGGCGAGGGGCGCAGATACGCAGTATTTT; CDR3aa: CASSRARGADTQYF
d_gene: NA; abundance: NA; j_gene: TRBJ2-3; v_gene: TRBV6-6; CDR3nt: TGTGCCAGCACTTCTCGGGATACGCAGTATTTT; CDR3aa: CASTSRDTQYF